This passage covers 28 T cell receptor beta chains from one sample sequenced in a study of blood T cell repertoires in COVID-19 (dated by TCRdb to the early 2020s). Receptor amplification or capture employed the immunoSEQ multiplex PCR assay. TCRdb obtained this table from immuneACCESS and retained in-frame rearrangements with V and J assigned. These tables miss some clones; where compared with another copy, unresolved V genes account for less than half of the shortfall, and the remainder is unexplained. Present in this sample are over 75,000 clones, around 90% of which were seen just once. The ten biggest clones cover about 2% of the sample. What was sequenced was peripheral blood. The receptors originated from a man aged 50 to 59 with COVID-19, enrolled during active disease.

The chain uses TRBV18 and TRBJ2-7; D may be TRBD2 (5 bases). In germline, CDR1 is KGHSH, CDR2 LQKENI. The CDR3 is 13 amino acids. With 3 bases removed from V and 4 bases from J, the gap between germline ends came to 10 bases. The CDR3 DNA reads TGTGCCAGCTCACCGGAGAGGGTTTACGAGCAGTACTTC. This translates into CASSPERVYEQYF.

CDR3: CASSLTGAFNEKLFF. CDR3 DNA: TGTGCCAGCAGTTTAACAGGGGCCTTTAATGAAAAACTGTTTTTT. The rearrangement uses TRBV28 and TRBJ1-4; 7 bases line up with TRBD1. V shed 2 bases and J 4 bases; nucleotides not matched to a gene: 4. Germline V gene data show CDR1 as MDHEN and CDR2 as SYDVKM. CDR3 size: 15 residues.

The V and J genes are TRBV5-1 and TRBJ2-3, with TRBD1 identical over 8 bases. The CDR3 contains 15 residues. V dropped 0 bases and J dropped 4; count of bases not matched to a gene: 4. Germline V gene data show CDR1 as SGHRS and CDR2 as YFSETQ. CDR3 sequence reads: CASSLDRGSADTQYF. CDR3 DNA sequence: TGCGCCAGCAGCTTGGACAGGGGGTCGGCAGATACGCAGTATTTT.

The rearrangement uses TRBV6-4 and TRBJ1-5; 7 bases agree with TRBD1. The CDR3 is 15 amino acids. V was pared by 0 bases and J by 6 bases, with 5 bases of the junction left unmatched. Per the germline V gene, CDR1 is MRHNA and CDR2 is SNTAGT. In nucleotides, the CDR3 is TGTGCCAGCAGTGACTCGAGACAGGGTTTTCAGCCCCAGCATTTT. Translation: CASSDSRQGFQPQHF.

The chain couples TRBV19 to TRBJ1-5; D ambiguous. This CDR3 is built from 15 residues. The germline gives CDR1 LNHDA, CDR2 SQIVND (reference sequence). Trimming took off 0 bases at V and 8 bases at J, with 14 bases between the two ends. The CDR3 loop reads CASSIDFGKREPQHF. DNA for the CDR3: TGTGCCAGTAGTATAGATTTCGGGAAAAGGGAGCCCCAGCATTTT.

The chain joins TRBV28 to TRBJ1-6, with D perhaps TRBD1 (5 bases). The V end was cut by 7 bases, the J end by 7 bases, with 14 bases between. Germline V gene sequence: CDR1 MDHEN, CDR2 SYDVKM. The CDR3 covers 14 residues. In DNA, the CDR3 is TGTGCCAGCACCAAAGGGGTGGTGAATTCACCCCTCCACTTT. Amino acids: CASTKGVVNSPLHF.

The CDR3 here is CASSSQGLNTEAFF. CDR3 coding DNA: TGTGCCAGCAGTTCACAGGGTTTGAACACTGAAGCTTTCTTT. V usage is TRBV27 and J usage is TRBJ1-1; D may be TRBD1 (6 bases). The germline V gene encodes CDR1 MNHEY and CDR2 SMNVEV (reference sequence). Trimming removed 4 bases from V and 0 bases from J, with 9 bases in between. This CDR3 has 14 amino acids.

A single count supports this clone. V is TRBV19 and J is TRBJ2-7; D possibly corresponds to TRBD1 (7 bases). CDR3 length: 16 amino acids. Germline loops: CDR1 LNHDA, CDR2 SQIVND (reference sequence). V was clipped by 3 bases and J by 7 bases, with 22 bases between them. In DNA form, the CDR3 reads TGTGCCAGTAGTATCAGGGGGGAAAGAGCTGGTTGGGAGCAGTACTTC. Translated: CASSIRGERAGWEQYF.

V gene TRBV6-2 or TRBV6-3 combines with J gene TRBJ2-7, with 9 bases lining up with TRBD1. With V trimmed by 6 bases and J by 0 bases, 6 bases remained unmatched. Germline V lookup: CDR1 MNHEY, CDR2 SVGEGT. This CDR3 spans 15 amino acids. In DNA form, the CDR3 reads TGTGCCAGCAGCTTCCGGGACAGGGCCTCCTACGAGCAGTACTTC. Residues: CASSFRDRASYEQYF.

The gene calls are TRBV28 and TRBJ2-1, with D maybe TRBD1 (5 bases). The CDR3 is made up of 15 amino acids. The V end lost 3 bases, the J end lost 3 bases, and 12 bases lay between the germline ends. Germline loops: CDR1 MDHEN, CDR2 SYDVKM. The CDR3 bases are TGTGCCAGCAGTTTCAGAGACAGTTTCTACAATGAGCAGTTCTTC. Protein: CASSFRDSFYNEQFF.

The chain uses TRBV6-5 and TRBJ1-5; 10 bases agree with TRBD1. Germline loops: CDR1 MNHEY, CDR2 SVGAGI. The CDR3 length is 15 residues. With 6 bases clipped from V and 9 bases from J, the junction kept 11 bases outside the gene matches. The CDR3 region has the DNA TGTGCCAGCAGACCCGGGACAGGGGCTTCGTGGCCCCAGCATTTT. Translating gives CASRPGTGASWPQHF.

This clone was seen a single time. The rearrangement links TRBV19 to TRBJ1-2; TRBD1 matches 8 bases. V lost 3 bases and J lost 8; bases outside the gene matches: 14. This CDR3 is 16 amino acids long. Looked up from germline, CDR1 is LNHDA and CDR2 is SQIVND (reference sequence). CDR3 protein: CASSINGQGSKYGYTF. In DNA form, the CDR3 reads TGTGCCAGTAGTATTAACGGACAGGGAAGTAAGTACGGCTACACCTTC.

The chain has TRBV6-1 and TRBJ1-2; a possible D gene is TRBD1 (6 bases). Germline CDR1 and CDR2: MNHNS and SASEGT. The V end lost 8 bases, the J end lost 4 bases, and 14 bases lay between the germline ends. The CDR3 is 13 residues long. CDR3 sequence reads: CASGEAGVYGYTF. CDR3 coding DNA: TGTGCCAGCGGAGAAGCAGGGGTCTATGGCTACACCTTC.

The chain carries TRBV18 and TRBJ2-6; TRBD1 matches 7 bases. The germline CDR1 and CDR2 sequences are KGHSH and LQKENI. The junction had 6 bases not matched to a gene; V was cut back by 5 bases and J by 5 bases. The CDR3 sequence is 15 residues long. The CDR3 sequence: CASSTDRARANVLTF. The CDR3 region has the DNA TGTGCCAGCTCAACAGACAGGGCTCGGGCCAACGTCCTGACTTTC. The entire variable domain, with the rest obtained from reference TRBV18 and TRBJ2-6, is as follows: NAGVMQNPRHLVRRRGQEARLRCSPMKGHSHVYWYRQLPEEGLKFMVYLQKENIIDESGMPKERFSAEFPKEGPSILRIQQVVRGDSAAYFCASSTDRARANVLTFGAGSRLTVL.

This clone was observed a single time. V and J are TRBV5-4 and TRBJ2-7, with a possible D match to TRBD2 (5 bases). In germline, CDR1 is SGHNT, CDR2 YYREEE (reference sequence). Between the trimmed V and J ends, which lost 3 bases and 2 bases, there was a span of 12 bases. The CDR3 runs to 14 residues. The CDR3 nucleotides are TGTGCCAGCAGCTATTCCACCGGGACCTACGAGCAGTACTTC. Residues: CASSYSTGTYEQYF.

V usage is TRBV28 and J usage is TRBJ1-3, with D possibly TRBD1 on 5 matching bases. Looked up from germline, CDR1 is MDHEN and CDR2 is SYDVKM. The CDR3 totals 13 residues. V lost 6 bases and J 5 bases, leaving 11 bases between the germline ends. This CDR3 reads CASRTGGRNTIYF. The CDR3 DNA reads as TGTGCCAGCAGAACAGGTGGGAGAAACACCATATATTTT.

With respect to this clone: Other nucleotide sequences from this sample produce the same CDR3. V gene TRBV3-1 (or the pseudogene TRBV3-2) combines with J gene TRBJ2-7; D might be TRBD2 (6 bases). V was pared by 2 bases and J by 4 bases, with 18 bases between. Germline V lookup: CDR1 LGHDT, CDR2 YNNKEL (reference sequence). The CDR3 covers 16 residues. The CDR3 DNA reads as TGTGCCAGCAGCCAAATGTGGACTACGAGCTCTTACGAGCAGTACTTC. It yields the protein CASSQMWTTSSYEQYF.

The chain uses TRBV7-8 and TRBJ2-7, with 7 positions matching TRBD2. CDR1 and CDR2 from the germline V gene are SGHVS and FQNEAQ. Trimming cost V 2 bases and J 3 bases; bases outside gene matches: 4. The CDR3 is 14 residues long. The CDR3 reads CASSLREGNYEQYF. For the CDR3, the DNA is TGTGCCAGCAGCTTAAGGGAGGGAAACTACGAGCAGTACTTC.

The chain carries TRBV5-6 and TRBJ1-2; the match to TRBD1 covers 7 bases. This CDR3 comprises 15 residues. The trim removed 4 bases at V and 3 bases at J, leaving 9 bases unmatched. Germline assignment: CDR1 SGHDT and CDR2 YYEEEE. In nucleotides, the CDR3 is TGTGCCAGCAGCATTGGGACAGATGGGGACTATGGCTACACCTTC. The encoded protein is CASSIGTDGDYGYTF.

The chain joins TRBV6-1 to TRBJ1-2, with D maybe TRBD1 (6 bases). Germline V gene data show CDR1 as MNHNS and CDR2 as SASEGT. Trimming removed 6 bases at V and 5 bases at J, with 16 bases between. There are 14 residues in the CDR3. CDR3 in DNA: TGTGCCAGCAGAGACCCGGGACAAAAGTATGGCTACACCTTC. Its protein is CASRDPGQKYGYTF.

Regarding this clone: At one end the junction does not follow the germline gene, possibly because of a read error. The chain recombines TRBV2 with TRBJ1-2; TRBD1 matches 8 bases. CDR3 length equals 12 residues. Germline CDR1 is SNHLY and CDR2 is FYNNEI. CDR3: CASSEGTGRIGF. The CDR3, as DNA: TGTGCCAGCAGTGAAGGGACAGGGAGGATTGGCTTC. Using reference TRBV2 and TRBJ1-2 for the parts outside the CDR3, the full variable domain is EPEVTQTPSHQVTQMGQEVILRCVPISNHLYFYWYRQILGQKVEFLVSFYNNEISEKSEIFDDQFSVERPDGSNFTLKIRSTKLEDSAMYFCASSEGTGRIGFGSGTRLTVV.

CDR3 sequence (DNA): TGTGCCAGCAGGGACCCTTTAGGGAGCTTTTATGGCTACACCTTC. Its protein product is CASRDPLGSFYGYTF. The chain carries TRBV6-5 and TRBJ1-2; D ambiguous. CDR1 is MNHEY, CDR2 SVGAGI, per germline. The CDR3 has 15 residues. V lost 6 bases and J 5 bases, leaving 19 bases between the germline ends.

The chain uses TRBV24-1 and TRBJ2-7, with 9 bases matching TRBD1. Germline CDR1 reads KGHDR; CDR2 reads SFDVKD. The length of the CDR3 is 15 residues. J gave up 5 bases and V 4 bases, and 8 bases lay outside the gene matches. CDR3 in DNA: TGTGCCACCAGTGAACCGGGACAGGGCCTCCACGAGCAGTACTTC. Translating gives CATSEPGQGLHEQYF.

V usage is TRBV30 and J usage is TRBJ2-1; no definite D call. The CDR3 consists of 13 residues. The V gene lost 4 bases and the J gene lost 8 bases, with 15 bases spanning the gap. The germline gives CDR1 GTSNPN, CDR2 SVGIG (reference sequence). The CDR3 loop is CAWKPALGHEQFF. In nucleotides, the CDR3 is TGTGCCTGGAAACCCGCCCTGGGCCATGAGCAGTTCTTC.

V and J are TRBV6-1 and TRBJ2-7; tentatively, D is TRBD1 (6 bases). The CDR3 loop spans 14 amino acids. The V gene lost 2 bases and the J gene lost 1 base, with 9 bases spanning the gap. CDR1 MNHNS and CDR2 SASEGT come from the germline V gene. The CDR3 nucleotides read TGTGCCAGCAGTGAAATTCAGGGGTCCTACGAGCAGTACTTC. This translates into CASSEIQGSYEQYF.

J is TRBJ1-6 and V is TRBV19; no firm D call. Per the germline V gene, CDR1 is LNHDA and CDR2 is SQIVND (reference sequence). The CDR3 contains 15 residues. Trimming cost V 6 bases and J 2 bases, with 11 bases left between them. The CDR3 sequence: CASSGEDTYNSPLHF. In DNA form, the CDR3 reads TGTGCCAGTAGCGGGGAAGACACCTATAATTCACCCCTCCACTTT.

V usage is TRBV29-1 and J usage is TRBJ2-7; the match to TRBD2 covers 10 bases. The CDR3 has 15 amino acids. J lost 2 bases, V lost 6 bases, and 10 bases had no gene match. CDR1 and CDR2 from the germline V gene are SQVTM and ANQGSEA. CDR3 sequence (DNA): TGCAGCGTCACGGACGGACTAGCGGCAACCTACGAGCAGTACTTC. Its translation: CSVTDGLAATYEQYF.

As for this clone: Sequence at one end of the junction differs from germline and may be a read error. The chain links TRBV5-1 to TRBJ2-7, with a weak D call TRBD2 (6 bases). This CDR3 contains 13 residues. In germline, CDR1 is SGHRS, CDR2 YFSETQ. For the CDR3, the DNA is TGCGCCAGCAGCTTGGGGATGACTAGTTGGCGCGACTTC. This translates into CASSLGMTSWRDF.